Presented here are 3 T cell receptor beta chains from one specimen sequenced in a study of human T cells and chemical hapten exposure. TCRdb reprocessed the RACE reads via MiXCR and lists one record per CDR3 protein. This sample carries roughly 180,000 distinct CDR3 sequences, approximately 20% of them seen once, and the ten largest clones take under 7%. Time point: patch test 1, 2 weeks after DPC sensitization. Treatment reported: therapeutic diphenylcyclopropenone sensitization with weekly scalp DPC. The material sequenced was whole blood, taken in connection with sensitization to the hapten diphenylcyclopropenone (DPC). Receptors originate from a woman in her fifties or sixties with alopecia areata. Some clones in this sample may be carry-over from other donors' samples.

The sample holds one count of this clonotype. This rearrangement joins TRBV5-1 to TRBJ2-7, with D perhaps being TRBD1 or TRBD2 (5 bases each). The CDR3 spans 14 residues. Germline lookup yields CDR1 SGHRS and CDR2 YFSETQ. V was shortened by 4 bases and J by 4 bases, with 15 bases between the two germline ends. CDR3 nucleotide sequence: TGCGCCAGCAGCATGGAGGCGTGGGGGTACGAGCAGTACTTC. Its protein product is CASSMEAWGYEQYF.

On this clonotype itself: At one of its ends the junction is not consistent with the germline gene, which may arise from a read error. This chain uses TRBV3-1 with TRBJ2-3, with a possible D match to TRBD1 (5 bases). The CDR3 contains 16 residues. Germline CDR1 and CDR2: LGHDT and YNNKEL (reference sequence). The CDR3 DNA sequence: TGTGCCAGCAGACAAGGGGTAGCACGATTGGGAGATACGCAGTATTTT. Its protein is CASRQGVARLGDTQYF.

This clonotype was seen more than once but under ten times. V is TRBV3-1 and J is TRBJ2-7; 10 bases agree with TRBD2. The CDR3 sequence is 17 residues long. The V segment lost 0 bases and the J segment 7 bases; nucleotides outside the gene matches: 12. Per the germline V gene, CDR1 is LGHDT and CDR2 is YNNKEL (reference sequence). In DNA, the CDR3 is TGTGCCAGCAGCCAAGAGATCACTAGCGGGAATCGGGGTGAGCAGTACTTC. Its protein is CASSQEITSGNRGEQYF.